Listed below are T cell receptor beta chains from one sample, sequenced in a study of blood T cell repertoires in COVID-19. Measured with immunoSEQ multiplex PCR; TCRdb has only the in-frame clones, and not every one. The sample holds more than 200,000 clones, around 85% seen once. Sequencing was performed on peripheral blood. The source of these receptors is an elderly woman with acute or convalescent COVID-19. Each CDR3 is given with its conserved first and last residue. Fields, in order: J gene, clone size, V gene, CDR3 protein. Some rows mark clone size as missing; the rest say once, few, many or name a class of expanded clone.

J: TRBJ2-2; size: NA; V: TRBV5-1; CDR3: CASSGQGGGTGELFF
J: TRBJ2-1; size: NA; V: TRBV4-1; CDR3: CASSQDGTGSYNEQFF
J: TRBJ2-4; size: NA; V: TRBV27; CDR3: CASRPYRQGSTILAKNIQYF
J: TRBJ2-7; size: NA; V: TRBV30; CDR3: CAWSRLSGGEQYF
J: TRBJ2-7; size: NA; V: TRBV7-2; CDR3: CASSHGHPYEQYF
J: TRBJ2-2; size: NA; V: TRBV18; CDR3: CASSPEHGELFF
J: TRBJ2-7; size: NA; V: TRBV10-3; CDR3: CAISESADSYEQYF
J: TRBJ1-2; size: NA; V: TRBV3-1/TRBV3-2; CDR3: CASSHRDSNGYTF
J: TRBJ2-5; size: NA; V: TRBV5-1; CDR3: CASSFQGQETQYF
J: TRBJ1-6; size: NA; V: TRBV2; CDR3: CASSEAPRGLSPLHF
J: TRBJ2-5; size: many; V: TRBV4-1; CDR3: CASSPGTALLGTQYF
J: TRBJ2-7; size: NA; V: TRBV4-1; CDR3: CASSQDSQRSPYEQYF
J: TRBJ2-4; size: NA; V: TRBV3-1/TRBV3-2; CDR3: CASSQAGETSCF
J: TRBJ2-7; size: NA; V: TRBV30; CDR3: CAWSVKREKSAYEQYF
J: TRBJ1-6; size: NA; V: TRBV27; CDR3: CATNLRHGNSPLHF
J: TRBJ2-1; size: many; V: TRBV3-1/TRBV3-2; CDR3: CASSPWTSGAFDNEQFF
J: TRBJ1-5; size: NA; V: TRBV27; CDR3: CASSSRQGNQPQHF
J: TRBJ1-1; size: NA; V: TRBV24-1; CDR3: CATSEGPTSNTEAFF
J: TRBJ2-1; size: NA; V: TRBV2; CDR3: CASSDWVRGGHNEQFF
J: TRBJ1-5; size: NA; V: TRBV6-1; CDR3: CASSERGDRGRDNQPQHF
J: TRBJ2-1; size: NA; V: TRBV7-6; CDR3: CASSLELDTYNEQFF
J: TRBJ1-4; size: NA; V: TRBV19; CDR3: CASRTVSNEKLFF
J: TRBJ1-1; size: once; V: TRBV9; CDR3: CASSTRDSLNTEAFF
J: TRBJ2-5; size: NA; V: TRBV5-6; CDR3: CASSPGSGQGYSVSETQYF
J: TRBJ1-4; size: once; V: TRBV27; CDR3: CASSSVRAATNEKLFF
J: TRBJ1-2; size: NA; V: TRBV4-2; CDR3: CASSQTGTNYGYTF
J: TRBJ2-6; size: few; V: TRBV6-6; CDR3: CASSYSTEGMLTF
J: TRBJ2-2; size: NA; V: TRBV11-2; CDR3: CASSLRPRDGELFF
J: TRBJ1-6; size: NA; V: TRBV5-1; CDR3: CASSQDRNNSPLHF
J: TRBJ1-2; size: few; V: TRBV9; CDR3: CASSADGGGYTF
J: TRBJ2-7; size: NA; V: TRBV28; CDR3: CASVTSGSYEQYF
J: TRBJ1-2; size: NA; V: TRBV2; CDR3: CASSWTGEGGYTF
J: TRBJ2-7; size: NA; V: TRBV9; CDR3: CASSVGLEGYEQYF
J: TRBJ1-5; size: NA; V: TRBV6-5; CDR3: CASSRSRVGNQPQHF
J: TRBJ2-3; size: NA; V: TRBV19; CDR3: CASGAGGPDTQYF
J: TRBJ2-3; size: NA; V: TRBV4-2; CDR3: CASSQERGGANTQYF
J: TRBJ2-2; size: NA; V: TRBV7-9; CDR3: CASSSLYPPSNYTGELFF
J: TRBJ2-2; size: NA; V: TRBV3-1/TRBV3-2; CDR3: CASSVGLRTGELFF
J: TRBJ2-7; size: NA; V: TRBV5-4; CDR3: CASSLWAGGEYEQYF
J: TRBJ2-7; size: NA; V: TRBV2; CDR3: CASSERQGAYEQYF
J: TRBJ2-5; size: NA; V: TRBV12-3/TRBV12-4; CDR3: CASSFVEAETQYF
J: TRBJ1-3; size: NA; V: TRBV7-2; CDR3: CASSTGTGNTIYF